This T cell receptor beta chain was identified during a study of shared clonotypes between healthy human individuals. Trimming cost V 5 bases and J 7 bases; bases outside gene matches: 6. Germline CDR1 SEHNR, CDR2 FQNEAQ (reference sequence). The CDR3 length is 13 residues. Template for every sorted-subset replicate PCR totaled approximately 0.2 ug DNA, 30,000 to 35,000 T cell genomes. In the study's own analysis: With immunoSEQ giving junction-only sequences and no quality scores, filtering differed. Method: immunoSEQ multiplex PCR; TCRdb's copy keeps in-frame clones and lacks some. D and trimming were read from the DNA, whereas the V and J calls and clone size are those reported in that table. The table has 2 million to 2.5 million clones, approximately 96% seen once.

The sequence was collected from a man in his late teens or twenties in good health. J is TRBJ1-2 and V is TRBV7-9; 8 bases agree with TRBD1. Sequenced: naive CD4+ T cells sorted from blood. Subset in this sample: CD45RA+ positively selected. CDR3 amino acids: CASSPGGGSGYTF. The CDR3 DNA follows: TGTGCCAGCAGCCCAGGGGGCGGGAGTGGCTACACCTTC.